The source of this T cell receptor beta chain is a study of blood T cells in healthy people across ages. Through a sample-barcoded 5' primer and a J-beta primer mix, a second PCR was run for roughly 7 to 11 cycles. MiXCR, applied by TCRdb to the 5' RACE reads, yields one record per CDR3 protein. This sample has about 1.4 million distinct CDR3 sequences, with 45% to 70% found just once. The sequence was obtained from a man between 18 and 29 years old in good health. Input material: blood.

CDR3 coding DNA: TGTGCCAGCAGCTTAGGGACTCTGGAAAACAATGAGCAGTTCTTC. Its translation is CASSLGTLENNEQFF. V is TRBV7-9 and J is TRBJ2-1, with D perhaps matching TRBD2 (5 bases). The V gene lost 1 base and the J gene lost 5 bases, with 12 bases spanning the gap. There are 15 residues in the CDR3. The V gene's germline CDR1 is SEHNR and CDR2 FQNEAQ (reference sequence).